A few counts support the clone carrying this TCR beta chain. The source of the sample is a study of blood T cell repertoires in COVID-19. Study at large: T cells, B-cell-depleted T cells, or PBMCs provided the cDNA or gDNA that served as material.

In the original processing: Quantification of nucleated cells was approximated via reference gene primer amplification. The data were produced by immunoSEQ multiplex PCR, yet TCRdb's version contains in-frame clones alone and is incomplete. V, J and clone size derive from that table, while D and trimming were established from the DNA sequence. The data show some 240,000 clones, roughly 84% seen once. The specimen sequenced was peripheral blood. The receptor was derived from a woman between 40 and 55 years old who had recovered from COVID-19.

The chain's CDR3 is CASSPQGAQDEQYF. The CDR3 DNA reads as TGTGCCAGCAGCCCGCAGGGGGCCCAGGACGAGCAGTACTTC. J is TRBJ2-7 and V is TRBV3-1 (or the pseudogene TRBV3-2), with 8 bases matching TRBD1. Germline V lookup: CDR1 LGHDT, CDR2 YNNKEL (reference sequence). The trim removed 4 bases at V and 5 bases at J, leaving 7 bases unmatched. The CDR3 sequence is 14 residues long.